These 5 T cell receptor beta chains share one sample of origin, sequenced in a study of blood T cell repertoires in COVID-19. Generated by immunoSEQ multiplex PCR, the TCRdb table keeps only in-frame clones and is missing some. This table has 40,000 to 50,000 clones, around 90% appearing once. What was sequenced was peripheral blood. The receptors stem from a man aged 50 to 60 with active COVID-19.

V gene TRBV18 combines with J gene TRBJ2-1; D is perhaps TRBD2 (5 bases). The V gene's germline CDR1 is KGHSH and CDR2 LQKENI. The CDR3 consists of 15 residues. V lost 0 bases and J lost 7, with 13 bases in between. This chain's CDR3 is CASSPPGSAGNEQFF. The DNA for the CDR3 is TGTGCCAGCTCACCACCGGGTAGCGCTGGGAATGAGCAGTTCTTC.

V usage is TRBV6-5 and J usage is TRBJ2-2; perhaps TRBD2 as D (6 bases). Deletions cut 8 bases from V and 2 bases from J, with 15 bases between. This CDR3 has 15 residues. The germline V gene has CDR1 MNHEY and CDR2 SVGAGI. The CDR3: CASGFSGVNTGELFF. For the CDR3, the DNA is TGTGCCAGCGGATTTAGCGGCGTTAACACCGGGGAGCTGTTTTTT.

The chain joins TRBV9 to TRBJ2-7, with TRBD1 matching over 7 bases. The CDR3 consists of 14 residues. V gave up 4 bases and J gave up 1 base; unmatched junction bases: 5. CDR1 and CDR2 from the germline V gene are SGDLS and YYNGEE. The CDR3 DNA reads TGTGCCAGCAGCCCGATGACAGGGTCCTACGAGCAGTACTTC. This sequence encodes CASSPMTGSYEQYF.

This chain uses TRBV3-1 (or the pseudogene TRBV3-2) with TRBJ2-1, with D perhaps TRBD2 (5 bases). The CDR3 has 12 residues. V was pared by 6 bases and J by 4 bases, with 7 bases between. CDR1 is LGHDT, CDR2 YNNKEL, per germline (reference sequence). For the CDR3, the DNA is TGTGCCAGCAGGGACTTTTACAATGAGCAGTTCTTC. It is translated as CASRDFYNEQFF.

The chain couples TRBV15 to TRBJ2-5; TRBD2 aligns across 13 bases. J lost 7 bases, V lost 3 bases, and 8 bases had no gene match. CDR3 size: 16 residues. Per germline, CDR1 LNHNV and CDR2 YYDKDF (reference sequence). CDR3 protein: CATSRVTSGRTWTQYF. DNA of the CDR3: TGTGCCACCAGCAGGGTGACTAGCGGGAGGACGTGGACCCAGTACTTC.